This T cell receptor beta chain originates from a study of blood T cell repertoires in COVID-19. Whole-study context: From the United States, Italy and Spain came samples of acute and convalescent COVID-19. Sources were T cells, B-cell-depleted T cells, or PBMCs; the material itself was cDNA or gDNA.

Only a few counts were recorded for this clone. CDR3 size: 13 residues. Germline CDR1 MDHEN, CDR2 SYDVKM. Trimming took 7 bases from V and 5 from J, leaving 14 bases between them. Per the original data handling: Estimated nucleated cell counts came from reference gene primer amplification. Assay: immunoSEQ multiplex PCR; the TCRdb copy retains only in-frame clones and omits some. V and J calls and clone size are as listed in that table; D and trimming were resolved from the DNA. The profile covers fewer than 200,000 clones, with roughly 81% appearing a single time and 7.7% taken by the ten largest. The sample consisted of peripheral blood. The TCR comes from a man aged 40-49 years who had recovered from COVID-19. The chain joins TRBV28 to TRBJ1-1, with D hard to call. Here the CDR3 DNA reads TGTGCCAGCAAAATACCTATTGCGACTGAAGCTTTCTTT. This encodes CASKIPIATEAFF.